The 22 T cell receptor beta chains below come from one sample, sequenced in a study of T cells in Graves' hyperthyroidism and ophthalmopathy. RNA transcripts gave rise to amplified TCR beta CDR3 regions. The study used the HTBI primer set for a first-round RT-PCR of the TCR CDR3. TCRdb reprocessed the multiplex PCR reads via MiXCR and lists one record per CDR3 protein. Of 500,000 to 550,000 distinct CDR3 sequences in the sample, 15% to 20% were seen once. Input material: blood. The source is a man in his forties with Graves' ophthalmopathy.

This clonotype was counted a few times. The J gene is TRBJ2-4, the V gene TRBV6-1; possibly TRBD2 for D (5 bases). Germline V lookup: CDR1 MNHNS, CDR2 SASEGT. V lost 5 bases, J lost 8 bases, and 22 bases lay in between. The CDR3 extends over 16 amino acids. The CDR3 region is CASSSSHREPRDIQYF. CDR3 nucleotide sequence: TGTGCCAGCAGTTCATCGCACCGGGAACCTCGAGACATTCAGTACTTC.

The sample holds a few counts of this clonotype. This chain links TRBV28 with TRBJ1-2, with TRBD1 as a possible D gene (6 bases). With 6 bases removed from V and 8 bases from J, the gap between germline ends came to 22 bases. This CDR3 spans 15 amino acids. CDR1 and CDR2 (germline): MDHEN, SYDVKM. The CDR3 sequence is CASRPGQFHSQGYTF. The CDR3 nucleotides read TGTGCCAGCAGGCCCGGACAGTTCCATAGCCAGGGCTACACCTTC.

About this clonotype itself: A single base separates this from a much larger clone, so it may be a read error. The rearrangement links TRBV13 to TRBJ2-7; 7 nucleotides align to TRBD1. The CDR3 spans 15 residues. The J segment lost 9 bases and the V segment lost 6 bases, leaving 17 bases of the junction unmatched. Germline V gene data show CDR1 as PRHDT and CDR2 as FYEKMQ (reference sequence). This CDR3 reads CASSRRGQSLGGQYF. DNA of the CDR3: TGTGCCAGCAGTCGAAGGGGACAGAGCCTAGGCGGGCAGTACTTC.

Here the CDR3 DNA reads TGTGCCAGCAGACCCACAGGTCTGGACGAGCAGTACTTC. Protein product: CASRPTGLDEQYF. The chain couples TRBV12-3 or TRBV12-4 to TRBJ2-7; tentatively, D is TRBD1 (5 bases). CDR3 length: 13 amino acids. The ends were cut back, 6 bases at V and 5 bases at J, with 14 bases in the middle.

This chain joins TRBV4-1 and TRBJ1-6, with 7 nucleotides matching TRBD1. This CDR3 region has 14 residues. Trimming took 3 bases from V and 7 from J; bases not matched to a gene: 3. Per the germline V gene, CDR1 is MGHRA and CDR2 is YSYEKL. The CDR3 reads CASSQGQLNSPLHF. CDR3 in DNA: TGCGCCAGCAGCCAGGGACAGTTGAATTCACCCCTCCACTTT.

The rearrangement links TRBV5-5 to TRBJ2-5; 12 bases are a match to TRBD2. The CDR3 contains 18 residues. V lost 4 bases, J lost 6 bases, and 16 bases stayed unmatched. Germline V gene data show CDR1 as SGHKS and CDR2 as YYEKEE (reference sequence). This chain's CDR3 is CASSLGMSTSGRGKTQYF. The DNA for the CDR3 is TGTGCCAGCAGCCTGGGCATGTCGACTAGCGGGAGAGGGAAGACCCAGTACTTC. Based on the CDR3 plus reference TRBV5-5 and TRBJ2-5, the full variable domain is DAGVTQSPTHLIKTRGQQVTLRCSPISGHKSVSWYQQVLGQGPQFIFQYYEKEERGRGNFPDRFSARQFPNYSSELNVNALLLGDSALYLCASSLGMSTSGRGKTQYFGPGTRLLVL.

This clonotype was recorded many times. The rearrangement uses TRBV11-3 and TRBJ2-7; D is ambiguous. Germline V gene lookup returns CDR1 SGHNT and CDR2 YENEEA. Trimming stripped 5 bases from V and 1 base from J, with 15 bases between. The CDR3 extends over 15 amino acids. The chain's CDR3 is CASSPRKDGSYEQYF. Here the CDR3 DNA reads TGTGCCAGCAGCCCGCGGAAGGACGGATCCTACGAGCAGTACTTC.

This clonotype has ten or more counts. This chain uses TRBV12-3 or TRBV12-4 with TRBJ2-3; 9 bases match TRBD2. With V trimmed by 6 bases and J by 3 bases, 4 bases remained unmatched. The CDR3 sequence is 14 residues long. The DNA of the CDR3 is TGTGCCAGCAGGAGGACTAGCGCGACAGATACGCAGTATTTT. This codes for CASRRTSATDTQYF.

There are many counts of this clonotype. The chain recombines TRBV28 with TRBJ2-7, with D perhaps matching TRBD1 (5 bases). Germline CDR1 is MDHEN and CDR2 is SYDVKM. V was clipped by 5 bases and J by 6 bases, with 20 bases between them. The CDR3 spans 15 residues. The DNA of the CDR3 is TGTGCCAGCAGTCGACCCGCGACAGCAGCTTTCGAGCAGTACTTC. This encodes CASSRPATAAFEQYF.

This clonotype showed up many times. The chain carries TRBV27 and TRBJ2-1, with 7 nucleotides matching TRBD1. V shed 6 bases and J 8 bases; nucleotides not matched to a gene: 10. This CDR3 has 14 residues. Per the germline V gene, CDR1 is MNHEY and CDR2 is SMNVEV (reference sequence). DNA of the CDR3: TGTGCCAGCAGCCACAGGGGTTCCTGGGATGAGCAGTTCTTC. It codes for CASSHRGSWDEQFF.

This chain uses TRBV9 with TRBJ1-4; unclear D gene. This CDR3 spans 17 amino acids. Trimming stripped 4 bases from V and 3 bases from J, with 19 bases between. The germline CDR1 and CDR2 sequences are SGDLS and YYNGEE. The CDR3 is CASSPQALQYSNEKLFF. Here the CDR3 DNA reads TGTGCCAGCAGCCCCCAAGCCTTACAGTATTCTAATGAAAAACTGTTTTTT.

There are a few counts of this clonotype. The chain links TRBV5-8 to TRBJ2-7; no firm D call. CDR1 is SGHTS, CDR2 YDEGEE, per germline. This CDR3 is 14 amino acids long. The V gene lost 1 base and the J gene lost 2 bases, with 10 bases spanning the gap. CDR3 in DNA: TGTGCCAGCAGCTTGCTCGGGTTCGCCTACGAGCAGTACTTC. Protein sequence: CASSLLGFAYEQYF.

This chain connects TRBV9 to TRBJ1-3; D uncertain. V was trimmed by 4 bases and J by 4 bases, leaving 12 bases between them. Per the germline V gene, CDR1 is SGDLS and CDR2 is YYNGEE. The CDR3 extends over 14 amino acids. CDR3 sequence (DNA): TGTGCCAGCAGCACCGCCACAGTCGGAAACACCATATATTTT. Protein sequence: CASSTATVGNTIYF. Drawing the rest from reference TRBV9 and TRBJ1-3, the complete variable domain is DSGVTQTPKHLITATGQRVTLRCSPRSGDLSVYWYQQSLDQGLQFLIQYYNGEERAKGNILERFSAQQFPDLHSELNLSSLELGDSALYFCASSTATVGNTIYFGEGSWLTVV.

This clonotype was observed at least ten times. The chain is built from TRBV7-2 and TRBJ2-5; tentative D call: TRBD1 (6 bases). Germline loops: CDR1 SGHTA, CDR2 FQGNSA. The CDR3 length is 14 residues. Trimming pared 5 bases from V and 2 bases from J, leaving 12 bases between. The CDR3 here is CASSQQTGQETQYF. In nucleotides, the CDR3 is TGTGCCAGCAGCCAACAAACAGGGCAAGAGACCCAGTACTTC. The whole variable domain, remainder taken from reference TRBV7-2 and TRBJ2-5, is GAGVSQSPSNKVTEKGKDVELRCDPISGHTALYWYRQSLGQGLEFLIYFQGNSAPDKSGLPSDRFSAERTGGSVSTLTIQRTQQEDSAVYLCASSQQTGQETQYFGPGTRLLVL.

At least ten counts were recorded for this clonotype. The genes are TRBV20-1 and TRBJ2-5; 7 nucleotides agree with TRBD1. Germline CDR1 reads DFQATT; CDR2 reads SNEGSKA (reference sequence). The CDR3 has 16 residues. Trimming cost V 3 bases and J 2 bases; bases outside gene matches: 12. The CDR3 coding sequence is TGCAGTGCTAGTAAGCGAGGGGGCCCTACTCAAGAGACCCAGTACTTC. It codes for CSASKRGGPTQETQYF.

J is TRBJ1-2 and V is TRBV20-1; the match to TRBD1 covers 11 bases. With V trimmed by 3 bases and J by 4 bases, 4 bases remained unmatched. The CDR3 runs to 14 residues. CDR1 and CDR2 (germline): DFQATT, SNEGSKA (reference sequence). CDR3 residues: CSASVGQGAYGYTF. The CDR3 DNA sequence: TGCAGTGCTAGCGTCGGACAGGGGGCCTATGGCTACACCTTC.

This clonotype was seen a handful of times. The chain combines TRBV10-3 with TRBJ2-3; TRBD2 matches 7 bases. CDR1 is ENHRY, CDR2 SYGVKD, per germline. The trim removed 7 bases at V and 3 bases at J, leaving 10 bases unmatched. The CDR3 loop spans 15 amino acids. The CDR3 bases are TGTGCCATCACTCCGGGACTACCCTCGACAGATACGCAGTATTTT. It specifies CAITPGLPSTDTQYF.

This chain uses TRBV30 with TRBJ2-7, with unresolved D. TRBJ2-1 matches the DNA end more closely, so the J call is doubtful. The CDR3 extends over 12 amino acids. CDR1 GTSNPN and CDR2 SVGIG come from the germline V gene (reference sequence). The CDR3 protein is CAWSSGSHEQFF. CDR3 in DNA: TGTGCCTGGAGTTCTGGTTCCCACGAGCAGTTCTTC.

The sample holds many counts of this clonotype. This chain joins TRBV6-1 and TRBJ2-3, with 7 bases lining up with TRBD2. The CDR3 has 17 residues. Germline CDR1 and CDR2: MNHNS and SASEGT. The V segment lost 6 bases and the J segment 3 bases; nucleotides outside the gene matches: 15. This CDR3 reads CASRQLLAGDGTDTQYF. The CDR3 region has the DNA TGTGCCAGCAGACAACTATTAGCGGGCGACGGGACAGATACGCAGTATTTT.

The chain combines TRBV27 with TRBJ2-7; TRBD1 matches 9 bases. V lost 6 bases, J lost 2 bases, and 11 bases stayed unmatched. This CDR3 comprises 16 residues. Germline CDR1 MNHEY, CDR2 SMNVEV (reference sequence). The CDR3 coding sequence is TGTGCCAGCAGCCCTCGGACAGGGGAAAGGACCTACGAGCAGTACTTC. Its translation is CASSPRTGERTYEQYF.

This chain uses TRBV27 with TRBJ2-7; D unclear. The CDR3 is 15 residues long. V was trimmed by 1 base and J by 4 bases, leaving 14 bases between them. The germline CDR1 and CDR2 sequences are MNHEY and SMNVEV (reference sequence). CDR3 region: CASSLFLGYAYEQYF. In DNA, the CDR3 is TGTGCCAGCAGTTTATTTTTAGGGTATGCATACGAGCAGTACTTC.

The J gene is TRBJ2-1, the V gene TRBV29-1; perhaps TRBD1 as D (5 bases). CDR1 is SQVTM and CDR2 is ANQGSEA in the germline V gene. The CDR3 extends over 16 amino acids. V was clipped by 1 base and J by 2 bases, with 15 bases between them. The CDR3 nucleotides are TGCAGCGTTGAAGGGACCTGGCAGGGTACCTACAATGAGCAGTTCTTC. This gives the protein CSVEGTWQGTYNEQFF.